The rows below give T cell receptor beta chains drawn from one sample of a study of blood T cell repertoires in COVID-19. Generated by immunoSEQ multiplex PCR, the TCRdb table keeps only in-frame clones and is missing some. The sample lists some 400,000 clones, 75% to 90% occurring once. The sequenced material came from PBMCs or T cells enriched from blood (not recorded which). These TCRs come from a man aged 25-45 years who had recovered from COVID-19. CDR3s include the opening cysteine and the closing phenylalanine or tryptophan. A D gene is named only where the DNA matches it firmly. The size entry is marked missing in some rows and otherwise reads once, few, many or a size class.

CDR3nt: TGTGCCAGCAGTCAGGGGACCATAACCCCCTTCTTC
CDR3aa: CASSQGTITPFF
abundance: once
v_gene: TRBV28
j_gene: TRBJ2-1
d_gene: .

CDR3nt: TGTGCCAGCAGTAGGACAGGGTACGAGCAGTACTTC
CDR3aa: CASSRTGYEQYF
abundance: .
v_gene: TRBV6-5
j_gene: TRBJ2-7
d_gene: TRBD1

CDR3nt: TGTGCCAGCAGCTTGGTATCGCTAGCGGGAAAGAATGAGCAGTTCTTC
CDR3aa: CASSLVSLAGKNEQFF
abundance: .
v_gene: TRBV7-2
j_gene: TRBJ2-1
d_gene: TRBD2

CDR3nt: TGCGCCAGCAGCCAGGACAGGGGTGGACTAGCGGGAGGGAGCTCCTACGAGCAGTACTTC
CDR3aa: CASSQDRGGLAGGSSYEQYF
abundance: few
v_gene: TRBV5-1
j_gene: TRBJ2-7
d_gene: TRBD2

CDR3nt: TGTGCCAGTAGTCCAACCCCGGTTGGGGGGAATGGCTACACCTTC
CDR3aa: CASSPTPVGGNGYTF
abundance: .
v_gene: TRBV19
j_gene: TRBJ1-2
d_gene: .

CDR3nt: TGTGCCAGCAGCTTGGGCCGGACTAGCGGGGTCTCCTACGAGCAGTACTTC
CDR3aa: CASSLGRTSGVSYEQYF
abundance: once
v_gene: TRBV5-5
j_gene: TRBJ2-7
d_gene: TRBD2

CDR3nt: TGTGCCAGCAGTTGGGGCAGGGTCGATCAGCCCCAGCATTTT
CDR3aa: CASSWGRVDQPQHF
abundance: .
v_gene: TRBV28
j_gene: TRBJ1-5
d_gene: .

CDR3nt: TGTGCCAGTAGTTCGTATGCGGTGACTAATGAAAAACTGTTTTTT
CDR3aa: CASSSYAVTNEKLFF
abundance: once
v_gene: TRBV19
j_gene: TRBJ1-4
d_gene: .

CDR3nt: TGTGCCAGCAGGCCCCCGGGACTTCCTAACAATGAGCAGTTCTTC
CDR3aa: CASRPPGLPNNEQFF
abundance: .
v_gene: TRBV11-1
j_gene: TRBJ2-1
d_gene: .

CDR3nt: TGCGCCAGCAGCTTGGCCGGGGACGGGAGAGGTGAAAAACTGTTTTTT
CDR3aa: CASSLAGDGRGEKLFF
abundance: .
v_gene: TRBV5-1
j_gene: TRBJ1-4
d_gene: .

CDR3nt: TGTGCCAGTAGTAGCTTCCTGACAGGGGAAACTGAAGCTTTCTTT
CDR3aa: CASSSFLTGETEAFF
abundance: .
v_gene: TRBV19
j_gene: TRBJ1-1
d_gene: TRBD1

CDR3nt: TGTGCCAGCAGTTTAGAACCGACGAGGGATTCACCCCTCCACTTT
CDR3aa: CASSLEPTRDSPLHF
abundance: .
v_gene: TRBV27
j_gene: TRBJ1-6
d_gene: .

CDR3nt: TGTGCCAGTAGTAAAAACTCAAGGGGGGAGACCCAGTACTTC
CDR3aa: CASSKNSRGETQYF
abundance: .
v_gene: TRBV19
j_gene: TRBJ2-5
d_gene: .

CDR3nt: TGTGCCAGCCGGCCTCCAGGTGGAAAACTGTTTTTT
CDR3aa: CASRPPGGKLFF
abundance: .
v_gene: TRBV28
j_gene: TRBJ1-4
d_gene: .

CDR3nt: TGTGCCAGCAGTAAGGGACAGGTCTACGAGCAGTACTTC
CDR3aa: CASSKGQVYEQYF
abundance: .
v_gene: TRBV6-5
j_gene: TRBJ2-7
d_gene: TRBD1

CDR3nt: TGTGCCAGCAGTTTGGTGGGAGTCACTGAAGCTTTCTTT
CDR3aa: CASSLVGVTEAFF
abundance: .
v_gene: TRBV27
j_gene: TRBJ1-1
d_gene: .

CDR3nt: TGTGCCAGCAGCGTGGGCTTCGACAGGACTTTAGGAGGGGCCAACGTCCTGACTTTC
CDR3aa: CASSVGFDRTLGGANVLTF
abundance: .
v_gene: TRBV9
j_gene: TRBJ2-6
d_gene: .

CDR3nt: TGCAGCGTTGAGCAGGCTGCCACTGAAGCTTTCTTT
CDR3aa: CSVEQAATEAFF
abundance: .
v_gene: TRBV29-1
j_gene: TRBJ1-1
d_gene: .

CDR3nt: TGTGCCAGCAGCCAAGTAGGACTAGCGGGAGTAAGAGAGCAGTTCTTC
CDR3aa: CASSQVGLAGVREQFF
abundance: .
v_gene: TRBV4-2
j_gene: TRBJ2-1
d_gene: TRBD2

CDR3nt: TGTGCCACCAGCAGACAAACAGGGGGCGGAGAGACCCAGTACTTC
CDR3aa: CATSRQTGGGETQYF
abundance: .
v_gene: TRBV15
j_gene: TRBJ2-5
d_gene: TRBD1

CDR3nt: TGTGCCAGCAGCTTGAAACGACTAGCGTTTTACAATGAGCAGTTCTTC
CDR3aa: CASSLKRLAFYNEQFF
abundance: .
v_gene: TRBV9
j_gene: TRBJ2-1
d_gene: TRBD2